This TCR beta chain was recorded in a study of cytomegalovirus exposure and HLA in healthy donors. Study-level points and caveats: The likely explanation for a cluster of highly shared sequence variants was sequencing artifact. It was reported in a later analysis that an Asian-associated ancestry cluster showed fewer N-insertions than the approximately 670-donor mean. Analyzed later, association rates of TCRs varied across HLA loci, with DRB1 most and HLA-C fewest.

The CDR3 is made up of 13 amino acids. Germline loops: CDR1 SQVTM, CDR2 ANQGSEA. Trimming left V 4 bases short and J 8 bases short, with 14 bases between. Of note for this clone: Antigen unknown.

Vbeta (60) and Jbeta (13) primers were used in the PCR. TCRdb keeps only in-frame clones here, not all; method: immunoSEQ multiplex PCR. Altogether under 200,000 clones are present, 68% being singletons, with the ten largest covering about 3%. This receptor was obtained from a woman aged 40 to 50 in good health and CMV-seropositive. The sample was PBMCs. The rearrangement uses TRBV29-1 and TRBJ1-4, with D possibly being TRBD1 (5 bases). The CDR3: CSVAGSGSEKLFF. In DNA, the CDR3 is TGCAGCGTTGCAGGGTCAGGTTCCGAAAAACTGTTTTTT.